This is a list of T cell receptor beta chains from one sample in a study of OX40 agonist ivuxolimab in advanced cancers. Profiling relied on immunoSEQ multiplex PCR, and the TCRdb table lists in-frame clones only, not all of them. The sample consists of roughly 92,000 clones, more than 80% of them appearing once. The specimen comprised CD4+ or CD8+ T cells sorted from blood, sampled in a trial of the OX40 agonist ivuxolimab. All receptors derive from an adult with an advanced solid tumor such as melanoma, head and neck, liver or kidney cancer. Both conserved end residues are part of each CDR3. A D gene is named only where the DNA matches it firmly. The listing skips clone size in some rows; elsewhere it reads once, few, many or a size class.

v_call: TRBV5-6
j_call: TRBJ2-1
clone_size: -
d_call: -
cdr3_nt: TGTGCCAGCAGCTTGGGGGCTACATCTAGCAATGAGCAGTTCTTC
cdr3_aa: CASSLGATSSNEQFF

v_call: TRBV29-1
j_call: TRBJ1-1
clone_size: -
d_call: TRBD1
cdr3_nt: TGCAGCGTTGAAGATCGCCCCAACAGGGGTGGTCTTCTAAACACTGAAGCTTTCTTT
cdr3_aa: CSVEDRPNRGGLLNTEAFF

v_call: TRBV28
j_call: TRBJ1-2
clone_size: -
d_call: TRBD1
cdr3_nt: TGTGCCAGCCGCACCCCCGCAGGGGGCCAGGGCTACACCTTC
cdr3_aa: CASRTPAGGQGYTF

v_call: TRBV7-2
j_call: TRBJ2-3
clone_size: -
d_call: -
cdr3_nt: TGTGCCAGCAGCTTAGTGGTCAATACGCAGTATTTT
cdr3_aa: CASSLVVNTQYF

v_call: TRBV21-1
j_call: TRBJ2-1
clone_size: -
d_call: -
cdr3_nt: TGTGCCAGCAGCAAAGTTAGAGGCGGGATCATGGGGGTCTTC
cdr3_aa: CASSKVRGGIMGVF

v_call: TRBV7-8
j_call: TRBJ1-2
clone_size: -
d_call: TRBD1
cdr3_nt: TGTGCCAGCAGCTTAGTGGGGACAGAGAACTATGGCTACACCTTC
cdr3_aa: CASSLVGTENYGYTF

v_call: TRBV10-1
j_call: TRBJ1-2
clone_size: few
d_call: TRBD1
cdr3_nt: TGCGCCAGCAGTGCACAGGGGGCCAAGAGCGGCTACACCTTC
cdr3_aa: CASSAQGAKSGYTF

v_call: TRBV2
j_call: TRBJ1-5
clone_size: -
d_call: TRBD1
cdr3_nt: TGTGCCAGCTCGGACAGGGATAGCAATCAGCCCCAGCATTTT
cdr3_aa: CASSDRDSNQPQHF

v_call: TRBV7-2
j_call: TRBJ1-5
clone_size: -
d_call: TRBD1
cdr3_nt: TGTGCCAGCAGCTCCAAGTCAGGGGGCTATCAGCCCCAGCATTTT
cdr3_aa: CASSSKSGGYQPQHF

v_call: TRBV18
j_call: TRBJ2-2
clone_size: -
d_call: -
cdr3_nt: TGTGCCAGCTCACCAAGATCCGGGGGCAACACCGGGGAGCTGTTTTTT
cdr3_aa: CASSPRSGGNTGELFF

v_call: TRBV19
j_call: TRBJ2-2
clone_size: -
d_call: -
cdr3_nt: TGTGCCAGTAGCACCGGGGACGGCTTGGGGGAGCTGTTTTTT
cdr3_aa: CASSTGDGLGELFF

v_call: TRBV27
j_call: TRBJ2-3
clone_size: once
d_call: -
cdr3_nt: TGTGCCAGCAGTGGTAGCACCACAGATACGCAGTATTTT
cdr3_aa: CASSGSTTDTQYF

v_call: TRBV7-2
j_call: TRBJ2-7
clone_size: once
d_call: TRBD2
cdr3_nt: TGTGCCAGCAGCCCCCGGGAGGTCTACGAGCAGTACTTC
cdr3_aa: CASSPREVYEQYF

v_call: TRBV19
j_call: TRBJ1-5
clone_size: -
d_call: TRBD1
cdr3_nt: TGTGCCACCACCGGGGACAGGGGGGTTCGTAATCAGCCCCAGCATTTT
cdr3_aa: CATTGDRGVRNQPQHF

v_call: TRBV9
j_call: TRBJ2-2
clone_size: -
d_call: -
cdr3_nt: TGTGCCAGCACCGAGAGGGGCAACCCGAACACCGGGGAGCTGTTTTTT
cdr3_aa: CASTERGNPNTGELFF

v_call: TRBV18
j_call: TRBJ1-5
clone_size: -
d_call: TRBD1
cdr3_nt: TGTGCCAGCTCCACAGGGGGCGAGAATCAGCCCCAGCATTTT
cdr3_aa: CASSTGGENQPQHF

v_call: TRBV7-2
j_call: TRBJ1-5
clone_size: -
d_call: TRBD1
cdr3_nt: TGTGCCAGCAGCTTGGGGACAGGGACGCTTCAGCCCCAGCATTTT
cdr3_aa: CASSLGTGTLQPQHF

v_call: TRBV9
j_call: TRBJ2-7
clone_size: -
d_call: -
cdr3_nt: TGTGCCAGCAGCGTATCGGACGGGACGGCCTACGAGCAGTACTTC
cdr3_aa: CASSVSDGTAYEQYF

v_call: TRBV15
j_call: TRBJ2-7
clone_size: once
d_call: TRBD1
cdr3_nt: TGTGCCACCAGCGCACGACCGGGACAGGGATTGGGTGCCTACGAGCAGTACTTC
cdr3_aa: CATSARPGQGLGAYEQYF

v_call: TRBV6-1
j_call: TRBJ1-1
clone_size: -
d_call: -
cdr3_nt: TGTGCCAGCAGTGTCGGGACATATATGACTGAAGCTTTCTTT
cdr3_aa: CASSVGTYMTEAFF

v_call: TRBV9
j_call: TRBJ1-3
clone_size: -
d_call: -
cdr3_nt: TGTGCCAGCAGCGGAACCGTGAACTCTGGAAACACCATATATTTT
cdr3_aa: CASSGTVNSGNTIYF

v_call: TRBV5-1
j_call: TRBJ1-1
clone_size: -
d_call: -
cdr3_nt: TGCGCCAGCAGCGCATCAGGAGGCCGCACTGAAGCTTTCTTT
cdr3_aa: CASSASGGRTEAFF

v_call: TRBV4-3
j_call: TRBJ2-1
clone_size: -
d_call: -
cdr3_nt: TGCGCCAGCAGCCAAGATTCCCCCGGGGGCGGGGGTGGTAATGAGCAGTTCTTC
cdr3_aa: CASSQDSPGGGGGNEQFF

v_call: TRBV19
j_call: TRBJ2-7
clone_size: -
d_call: TRBD1
cdr3_nt: TGTGCCAGTAGGCGGGACAGGGGAGCCGAGCAGTACTTC
cdr3_aa: CASRRDRGAEQYF

v_call: TRBV28
j_call: TRBJ1-6
clone_size: -
d_call: TRBD1
cdr3_nt: TGTGCCAGCAGGCCGGGACAGGGATATTCACCCCTCCACTTT
cdr3_aa: CASRPGQGYSPLHF

v_call: TRBV12-5
j_call: TRBJ2-2
clone_size: -
d_call: TRBD2
cdr3_nt: TGTGCTAGTGGTTGGTTAGCGGGAGGGCCGGTCGAGGCCGGGGAGCTGTTTTTT
cdr3_aa: CASGWLAGGPVEAGELFF

v_call: TRBV7-8
j_call: TRBJ1-5
clone_size: few
d_call: -
cdr3_nt: TGTGCCAGCAGCTTATTCCCACAGGGAGTCAATCAGCCCCAGCATTTT
cdr3_aa: CASSLFPQGVNQPQHF

v_call: TRBV27
j_call: TRBJ1-5
clone_size: -
d_call: TRBD1
cdr3_nt: TGTGCCAGCAGTTTATGGGGACAGGGGCTTGGAAGCAATCAGCCCCAGCATTTT
cdr3_aa: CASSLWGQGLGSNQPQHF

v_call: TRBV2
j_call: TRBJ1-1
clone_size: -
d_call: -
cdr3_nt: TGTGCCAGCAGTGAAGCGCTTCAGGGAACTGAAGCTTTCTTT
cdr3_aa: CASSEALQGTEAFF

v_call: TRBV21-1
j_call: TRBJ1-2
clone_size: -
d_call: -
cdr3_nt: TGTGCCAGCAGCAAAGCTCGCAACGGCTACACCTTC
cdr3_aa: CASSKARNGYTF

v_call: TRBV30
j_call: TRBJ1-1
clone_size: -
d_call: -
cdr3_nt: TGTGCCTGGAGTTTCGGGCAGGCAATCCCTCTGAACACTGAAGCTTTCTTT
cdr3_aa: CAWSFGQAIPLNTEAFF

v_call: TRBV9
j_call: TRBJ2-1
clone_size: -
d_call: -
cdr3_nt: TGTGCCAGCAGCGTAGCTACGGGGGGCAGACACAATGAGCAGTTCTTC
cdr3_aa: CASSVATGGRHNEQFF

v_call: TRBV10-1
j_call: TRBJ2-2
clone_size: once
d_call: TRBD2
cdr3_nt: TGCGCCAGCAGTGCTGGACTAGCGGGAGACACCGGGGAGCTGTTTTTT
cdr3_aa: CASSAGLAGDTGELFF

v_call: TRBV7-5
j_call: TRBJ1-3
clone_size: -
d_call: -
cdr3_nt: TGTGCCAGAAGCTTAGGGGCCCGGGACAGAAGAAACACCATATATTTT
cdr3_aa: CARSLGARDRRNTIYF

v_call: TRBV18
j_call: TRBJ1-1
clone_size: -
d_call: -
cdr3_nt: TGTGCCAGCTCACAAAACTCCCAGGGAGACACTGAAGCTTTCTTT
cdr3_aa: CASSQNSQGDTEAFF

v_call: TRBV6-5
j_call: TRBJ2-5
clone_size: -
d_call: -
cdr3_nt: TGTGCCAGCAGTTACGCAAAGACAGAAGAGACCCAGTACTTC
cdr3_aa: CASSYAKTEETQYF

v_call: TRBV7-9
j_call: TRBJ2-7
clone_size: -
d_call: -
cdr3_nt: TGTGCCAGCAGCCGGACCGGGGCTACAGCGGGCTCCGAGCAGTACTTC
cdr3_aa: CASSRTGATAGSEQYF

v_call: TRBV5-6
j_call: TRBJ1-3
clone_size: -
d_call: -
cdr3_nt: TGTGCCAGCATCTCGAGCGCGGGAAACACCATATATTTT
cdr3_aa: CASISSAGNTIYF

v_call: TRBV4-3
j_call: TRBJ2-7
clone_size: -
d_call: TRBD2
cdr3_nt: TGCGCCAGCAGCCAAGATCCCAAAGCGGGGTTGGCCTACGAGCAGTACTTC
cdr3_aa: CASSQDPKAGLAYEQYF

v_call: TRBV4-3
j_call: TRBJ1-1
clone_size: -
d_call: -
cdr3_nt: TGCGCCAGCAGCCAAGATCACGCTGAAGCTTTCTTT
cdr3_aa: CASSQDHAEAFF

v_call: TRBV29-1
j_call: TRBJ1-4
clone_size: -
d_call: -
cdr3_nt: TGCAGCGTTCTTTTCAATGTGGGCGAAAAACTGTTTTTT
cdr3_aa: CSVLFNVGEKLFF

v_call: TRBV6-5
j_call: TRBJ2-1
clone_size: -
d_call: -
cdr3_nt: TGTGCCAGCGGTCGCACTAGTTTTCTAAATGAGCAGTTCTTC
cdr3_aa: CASGRTSFLNEQFF

v_call: TRBV9
j_call: TRBJ2-7
clone_size: -
d_call: TRBD2
cdr3_nt: TGTGCCAGCAGCGTAAGTAGCGGGAGTGTTGACGAGCAGTACTTC
cdr3_aa: CASSVSSGSVDEQYF

v_call: TRBV30
j_call: TRBJ2-7
clone_size: -
d_call: TRBD2
cdr3_nt: TGTGCCTGGAGTGGGACGGGGGGGGCCGGCGAGCAGTACTTC
cdr3_aa: CAWSGTGGAGEQYF

v_call: TRBV27
j_call: TRBJ1-6
clone_size: -
d_call: -
cdr3_nt: TGTGCCAGCAGTATGCTCACGGGGGCGCCTTCACCCCTCCACTTT
cdr3_aa: CASSMLTGAPSPLHF

v_call: TRBV5-6
j_call: TRBJ1-2
clone_size: -
d_call: TRBD1
cdr3_nt: TGTGCCAGCAGGGGAGACAGGGACTATGGCTACACCTTC
cdr3_aa: CASRGDRDYGYTF

v_call: TRBV5-8
j_call: TRBJ2-3
clone_size: -
d_call: TRBD2
cdr3_nt: TGTGCCAGCAGCTCAGGACTAGCGGGCACAGATACGCAGTATTTT
cdr3_aa: CASSSGLAGTDTQYF

v_call: TRBV19
j_call: TRBJ1-5
clone_size: -
d_call: -
cdr3_nt: TGTGCCAGTACCCGGGACATGACTCAGCCCCAGCATTTT
cdr3_aa: CASTRDMTQPQHF

v_call: TRBV14
j_call: TRBJ1-1
clone_size: -
d_call: -
cdr3_nt: TGTGCCAGCAGCCAAGAGAGGGCCGGGATTAAGGACACTGAAGCTTTCTTT
cdr3_aa: CASSQERAGIKDTEAFF

v_call: TRBV6-1
j_call: TRBJ2-6
clone_size: -
d_call: -
cdr3_nt: TGTGCCAGCAGTGCAATAGTAAGCTCTGGGGCCAACGTCCTGACTTTC
cdr3_aa: CASSAIVSSGANVLTF

v_call: TRBV12-5
j_call: TRBJ2-3
clone_size: -
d_call: TRBD2
cdr3_nt: TGTGCTAGTGGTTTGGGGACTAGCCCCACAGATACGCAGTATTTT
cdr3_aa: CASGLGTSPTDTQYF

v_call: TRBV29-1
j_call: TRBJ2-7
clone_size: -
d_call: -
cdr3_nt: TGCAGCGTGTCAAGCTCCTACGAGCAGTACTTC
cdr3_aa: CSVSSSYEQYF

v_call: TRBV19
j_call: TRBJ1-5
clone_size: -
d_call: -
cdr3_nt: TGTGCCAGTATAGAAGGACCGTACAATCAGCCCCAGCATTTT
cdr3_aa: CASIEGPYNQPQHF

v_call: TRBV2
j_call: TRBJ2-3
clone_size: -
d_call: -
cdr3_nt: TGTGCCAGCAGTGAAGCGGGAGTTGTTACAGATACGCAGTATTTT
cdr3_aa: CASSEAGVVTDTQYF

v_call: TRBV7-9
j_call: TRBJ2-4
clone_size: -
d_call: -
cdr3_nt: TGTGCCAGCAGCAACGGACACGAAAACATTCAGTACTTC
cdr3_aa: CASSNGHENIQYF

v_call: TRBV5-4
j_call: TRBJ2-3
clone_size: once
d_call: TRBD2
cdr3_nt: TGTGCCAGCAGCGGGGGGGAAGGAACAGATACGCAGTATTTT
cdr3_aa: CASSGGEGTDTQYF

v_call: TRBV10-3
j_call: TRBJ2-2
clone_size: -
d_call: TRBD2
cdr3_nt: TGTGCCATCAGTCGCGGGACTAGCGGGGACACCGGGGAGCTGTTTTTT
cdr3_aa: CAISRGTSGDTGELFF

v_call: TRBV27
j_call: TRBJ1-1
clone_size: -
d_call: -
cdr3_nt: TGTGCCAGCAGTTACATGGGGAGGACCACTGAAGCTTTCTTT
cdr3_aa: CASSYMGRTTEAFF

v_call: TRBV12-5
j_call: TRBJ2-7
clone_size: -
d_call: -
cdr3_nt: TGTGCTAGTGGTCCCTCTAGCGCCTACGAGCAGTACTTC
cdr3_aa: CASGPSSAYEQYF

v_call: TRBV7-6
j_call: TRBJ1-1
clone_size: -
d_call: -
cdr3_nt: TGTGCCAGCAGCTTAAGCGCAGGGTTCAACACTGAAGCTTTCTTT
cdr3_aa: CASSLSAGFNTEAFF